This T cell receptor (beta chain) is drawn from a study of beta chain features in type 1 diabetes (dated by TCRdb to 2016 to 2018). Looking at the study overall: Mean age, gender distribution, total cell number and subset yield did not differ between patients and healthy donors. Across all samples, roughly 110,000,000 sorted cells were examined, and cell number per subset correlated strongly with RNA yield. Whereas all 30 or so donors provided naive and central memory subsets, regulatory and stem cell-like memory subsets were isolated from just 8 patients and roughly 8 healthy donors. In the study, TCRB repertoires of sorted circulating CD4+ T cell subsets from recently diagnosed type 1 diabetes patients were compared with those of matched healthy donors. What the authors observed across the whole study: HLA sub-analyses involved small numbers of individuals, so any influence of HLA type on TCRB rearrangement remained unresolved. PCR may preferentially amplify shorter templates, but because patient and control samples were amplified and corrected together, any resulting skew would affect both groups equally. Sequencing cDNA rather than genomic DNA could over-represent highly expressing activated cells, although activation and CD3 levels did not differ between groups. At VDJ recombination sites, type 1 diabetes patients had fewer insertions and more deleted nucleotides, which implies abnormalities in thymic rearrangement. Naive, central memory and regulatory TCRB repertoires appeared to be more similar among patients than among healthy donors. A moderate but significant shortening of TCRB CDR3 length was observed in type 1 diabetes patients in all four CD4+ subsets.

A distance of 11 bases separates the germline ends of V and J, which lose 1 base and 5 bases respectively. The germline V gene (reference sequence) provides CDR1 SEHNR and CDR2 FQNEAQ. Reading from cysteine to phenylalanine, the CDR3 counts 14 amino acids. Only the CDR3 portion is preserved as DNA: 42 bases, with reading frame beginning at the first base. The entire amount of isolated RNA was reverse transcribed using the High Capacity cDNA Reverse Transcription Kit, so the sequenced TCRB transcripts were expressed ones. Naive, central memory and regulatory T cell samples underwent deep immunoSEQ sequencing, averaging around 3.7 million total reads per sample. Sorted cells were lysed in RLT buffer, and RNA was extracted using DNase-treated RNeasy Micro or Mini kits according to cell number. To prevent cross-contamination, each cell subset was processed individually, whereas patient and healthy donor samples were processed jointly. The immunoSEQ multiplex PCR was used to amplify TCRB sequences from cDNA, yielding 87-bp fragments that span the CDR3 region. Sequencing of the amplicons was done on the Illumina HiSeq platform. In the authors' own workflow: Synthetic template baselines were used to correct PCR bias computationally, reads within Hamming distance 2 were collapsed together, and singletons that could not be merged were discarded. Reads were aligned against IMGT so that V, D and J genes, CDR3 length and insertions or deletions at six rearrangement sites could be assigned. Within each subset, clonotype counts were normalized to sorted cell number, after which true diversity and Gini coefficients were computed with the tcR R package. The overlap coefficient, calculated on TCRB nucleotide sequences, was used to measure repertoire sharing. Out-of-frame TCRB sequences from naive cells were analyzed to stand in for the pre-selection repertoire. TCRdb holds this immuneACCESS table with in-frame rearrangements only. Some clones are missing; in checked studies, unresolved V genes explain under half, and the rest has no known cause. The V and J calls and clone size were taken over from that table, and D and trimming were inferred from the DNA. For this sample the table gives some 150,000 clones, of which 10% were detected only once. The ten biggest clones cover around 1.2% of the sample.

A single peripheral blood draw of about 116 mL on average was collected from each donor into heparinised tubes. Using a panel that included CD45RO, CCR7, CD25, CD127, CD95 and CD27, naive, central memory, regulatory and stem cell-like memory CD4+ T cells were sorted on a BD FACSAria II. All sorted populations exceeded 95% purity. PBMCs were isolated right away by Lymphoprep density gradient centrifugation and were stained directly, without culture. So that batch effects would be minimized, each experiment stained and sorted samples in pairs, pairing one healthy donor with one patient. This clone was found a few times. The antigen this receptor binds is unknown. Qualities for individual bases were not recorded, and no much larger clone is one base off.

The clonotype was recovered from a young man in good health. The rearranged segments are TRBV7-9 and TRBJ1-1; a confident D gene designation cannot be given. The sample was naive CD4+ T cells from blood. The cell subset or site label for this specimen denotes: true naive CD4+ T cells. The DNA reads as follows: TGTGCCAGCAGCTTAGGGGAGGAATGGACTGAAGCTTTCTTT. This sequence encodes CASSLGEEWTEAFF.